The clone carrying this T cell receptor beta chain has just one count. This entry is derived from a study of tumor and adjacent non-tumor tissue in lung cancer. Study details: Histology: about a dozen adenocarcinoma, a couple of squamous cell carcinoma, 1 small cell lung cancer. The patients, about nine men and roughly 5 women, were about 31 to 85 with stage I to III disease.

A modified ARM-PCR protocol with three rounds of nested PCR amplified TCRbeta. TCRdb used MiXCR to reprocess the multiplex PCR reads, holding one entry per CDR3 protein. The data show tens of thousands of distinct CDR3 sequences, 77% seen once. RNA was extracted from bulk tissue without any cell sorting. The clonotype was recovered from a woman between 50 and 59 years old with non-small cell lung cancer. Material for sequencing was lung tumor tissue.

As DNA, the CDR3 is TGTGCCAGCAGCTATGACACTGCCGACAATGAGCAGTTCTTC. It encodes CASSYDTADNEQFF. The chain couples TRBV11-2 to TRBJ2-1, with no clear D. V was shortened by 4 bases and J by 5 bases, with 12 bases between the two germline ends. The CDR3 is made up of 14 amino acids. CDR1 and CDR2 from the germline V gene are SGHAT and FQNNGV.